This T cell receptor (beta chain) originates from a study of blood T cell repertoires in COVID-19. Background on the study: Acute-phase and convalescent COVID-19 samples originated in the United States, Italy and Spain. PBMCs, B-cell-depleted T cells, or T cells were the source of the cDNA or gDNA that made up the material.

Followed over time, Seattle patients had been enrolled while infection was active. As originally analysed: Estimation of nucleated cell counts was performed using reference gene primer amplification. The table came from immunoSEQ multiplex PCR; TCRdb's copy has only in-frame clones and leaves some out. Clone size and the V and J calls come from that table; the DNA yielded D and trimming. The sample comprises around 310,000 clones, around 87% of which are singletons, and about 1% rests with the top ten. Trimming cost V 3 bases and J 3 bases; bases outside gene matches: 5. CDR3 length equals 14 residues. In germline, CDR1 is SGDLS, CDR2 YYNGEE.

The sample comprised peripheral blood. This clonotype was obtained from a woman in her 40s with COVID-19, enrolled during active disease. The gene calls are TRBV9 and TRBJ1-1, with 7 bases lining up with TRBD1. CDR3: CASSAATGDTEAFF. In DNA, the CDR3 is TGTGCCAGCAGCGCCGCAACAGGGGACACTGAAGCTTTCTTT.